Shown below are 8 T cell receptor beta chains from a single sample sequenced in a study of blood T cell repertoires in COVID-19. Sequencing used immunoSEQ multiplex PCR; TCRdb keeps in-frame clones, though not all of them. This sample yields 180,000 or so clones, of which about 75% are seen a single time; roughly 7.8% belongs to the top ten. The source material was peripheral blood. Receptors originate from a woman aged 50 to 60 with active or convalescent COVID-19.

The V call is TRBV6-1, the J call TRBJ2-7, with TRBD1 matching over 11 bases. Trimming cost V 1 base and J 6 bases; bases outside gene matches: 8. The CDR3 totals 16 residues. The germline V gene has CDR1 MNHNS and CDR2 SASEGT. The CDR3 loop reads CASSEVGQGALCEQYF. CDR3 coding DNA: TGTGCCAGCAGTGAAGTAGGACAGGGGGCCTTATGCGAGCAGTACTTC.

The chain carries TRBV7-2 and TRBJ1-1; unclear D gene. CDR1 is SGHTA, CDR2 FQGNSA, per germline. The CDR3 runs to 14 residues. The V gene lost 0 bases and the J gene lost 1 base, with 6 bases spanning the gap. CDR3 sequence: CASSLAPGNTEAFF. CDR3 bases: TGTGCCAGCAGCTTAGCGCCCGGGAACACTGAAGCTTTCTTT.

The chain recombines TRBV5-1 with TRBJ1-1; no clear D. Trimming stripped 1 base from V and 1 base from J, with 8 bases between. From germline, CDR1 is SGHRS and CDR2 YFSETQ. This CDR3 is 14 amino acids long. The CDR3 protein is CASSLRGENTEAFF. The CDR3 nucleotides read TGCGCCAGCAGCTTGCGGGGAGAGAACACTGAAGCTTTCTTT. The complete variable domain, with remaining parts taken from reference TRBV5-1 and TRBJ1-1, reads KAGVTQTPRYLIKTRGQQVTLSCSPISGHRSVSWYQQTPGQGLQFLFEYFSETQRNKGNFPGRFSGRQFSNSRSEMNVSTLELGDSALYLCASSLRGENTEAFFGQGTRLTVV.

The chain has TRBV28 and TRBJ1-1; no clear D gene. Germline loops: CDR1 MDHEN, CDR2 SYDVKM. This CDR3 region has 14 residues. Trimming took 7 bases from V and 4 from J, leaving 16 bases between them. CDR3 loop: CASTSQVLRTEAFF. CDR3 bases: TGTGCCAGCACCTCCCAGGTCTTGCGCACTGAAGCTTTCTTT.

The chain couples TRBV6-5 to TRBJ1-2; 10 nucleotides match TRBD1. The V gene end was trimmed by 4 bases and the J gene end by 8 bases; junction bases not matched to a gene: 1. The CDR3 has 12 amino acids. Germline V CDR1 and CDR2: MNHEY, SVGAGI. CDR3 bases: TGTGCCAGCAGTTGGACAGGGGGAGGCTACACCTTC. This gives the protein CASSWTGGGYTF.

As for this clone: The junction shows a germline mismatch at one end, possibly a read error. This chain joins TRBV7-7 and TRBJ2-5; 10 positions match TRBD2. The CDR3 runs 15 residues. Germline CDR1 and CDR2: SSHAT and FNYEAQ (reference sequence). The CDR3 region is CASSPSGGASETQYF. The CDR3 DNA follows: TGTGCTAGCAGCCCGAGCGGGGGGGCGTCAGAGACCCAGTACTTC.

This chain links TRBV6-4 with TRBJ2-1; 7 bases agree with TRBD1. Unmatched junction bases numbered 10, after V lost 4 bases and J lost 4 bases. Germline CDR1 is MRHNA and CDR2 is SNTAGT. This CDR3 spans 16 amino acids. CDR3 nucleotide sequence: TGTGCCAGCAGTGCCACAGACAGGGACGGGTACAATGAGCAGTTCTTC. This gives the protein CASSATDRDGYNEQFF.

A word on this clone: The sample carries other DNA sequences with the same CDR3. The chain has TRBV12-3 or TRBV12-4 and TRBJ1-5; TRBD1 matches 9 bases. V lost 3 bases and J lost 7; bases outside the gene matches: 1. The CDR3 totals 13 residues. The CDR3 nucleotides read TGTGCCAGCAGTTTGACAGGGGGACAGCCCCAGCATTTT. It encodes CASSLTGGQPQHF.